The 26 T cell receptor beta chains given below trace back to one sample, sequenced in a study of shared clonotypes between healthy human individuals. Generated by immunoSEQ multiplex PCR, the TCRdb table keeps only in-frame clones and is missing some. The sample contains approximately 2.1 million clones, 85% to 95% of which appear only once. Sequenced input: naive CD4+ T cells from PBMCs. Subset of the sample: CD45RA+ positively selected. These receptors were collected from a young man in good health. Some clones in this sample may be carry-over from other donors' samples.

The chain couples TRBV28 to TRBJ1-4; the D gene is possibly TRBD1 (5 bases). V was clipped by 7 bases and J by 3 bases, with 12 bases between them. Germline CDR1 reads MDHEN; CDR2 reads SYDVKM. The CDR3 contains 14 residues. Written as DNA, the CDR3 is TGTGCCAGCACGGGGCGCGGGGCTAATGAAAAACTGTTTTTT. Its protein product is CASTGRGANEKLFF.

This chain connects TRBV19 to TRBJ2-1; TRBD2 matches at 11 bases. This CDR3 is 15 amino acids long. The V gene's germline CDR1 is LNHDA and CDR2 SQIVND (reference sequence). J gave up 2 bases and V 8 bases, and 5 bases lay outside the gene matches. CDR3 coding DNA: TGTGCCAGTTCCACTAGCGGGAGCACCTACAATGAGCAGTTCTTC. Encoded protein: CASSTSGSTYNEQFF. Drawing the rest from reference TRBV19 and TRBJ2-1, the complete variable domain is DGGITQSPKYLFRKEGQNVTLSCEQNLNHDAMYWYRQDPGQGLRLIYYSQIVNDFQKGDIAEGYSVSREKKESFPLTVTSAQKNPTAFYLCASSTSGSTYNEQFFGPGTRLTVL.

Turning to this clone: Within the sample, other DNA sequences also encode this same CDR3. This sequence joins TRBV18 and TRBJ1-4; D remains ambiguous. V lost 2 bases and J 7 bases, leaving 8 bases between the germline ends. The germline CDR1 and CDR2 sequences are KGHSH and LQKENI. This CDR3 spans 13 amino acids. CDR3 residues: CASSPGIGEKLFF. The CDR3 region has the DNA TGTGCCAGCTCACCAGGGATCGGTGAAAAACTGTTTTTT.

The rearrangement joins TRBV19 to TRBJ2-1, with D uncertain. Germline assignment: CDR1 LNHDA and CDR2 SQIVND (reference sequence). Trimming pared 5 bases from V and 1 base from J, leaving 15 bases between. The CDR3 is made up of 16 amino acids. CDR3 sequence (DNA): TGTGCCAGTAGTGGTAATGCGGTATTGTCCTACAATGAGCAGTTCTTC. Translated: CASSGNAVLSYNEQFF.

The V call is TRBV10-3, the J call TRBJ2-2; D may correspond to TRBD1 or TRBD2 (6 bases each). Germline V CDR1 and CDR2: ENHRY, SYGVKD. Trimming took 11 bases from V and 8 from J, leaving 18 bases between them. The CDR3 runs to 13 residues. This CDR3 is CAVRQEGMGELFF. For the CDR3, the DNA is TGTGCCGTAAGACAGGAGGGAATGGGGGAGCTGTTTTTT.

Remarks on this clone: Different DNA sequences within this sample yield the same CDR3. The genes are TRBV6-1 and TRBJ2-6, with 9 bases fitting TRBD1. This CDR3 contains 15 residues. The V gene's germline CDR1 is MNHNS and CDR2 SASEGT. V lost 4 bases, J lost 4 bases, and 2 bases stayed unmatched. The CDR3 coding sequence is TGTGCCAGCAGTGGGGACAGGGCAGGGGCCAACGTCCTGACTTTC. It yields the protein CASSGDRAGANVLTF.

The chain uses TRBV5-1 and TRBJ2-7; D possibly corresponds to TRBD1 (6 bases). Germline CDR1 reads SGHRS; CDR2 reads YFSETQ. V lost 7 bases, J lost 3 bases, and 14 bases lay in between. This CDR3 is built from 13 residues. As DNA, the CDR3 is TGCGCCAGCTTCCGGGACAACGACTACGAGCAGTACTTC. Translated, it gives CASFRDNDYEQYF.

A single count supports this clone. The rearrangement uses TRBV5-6 and TRBJ2-3; D is possibly TRBD2 (7 bases). V was shortened by 3 bases and J by 4 bases, with 15 bases between the two germline ends. This CDR3 is 15 amino acids long. Germline values: CDR1 SGHDT, CDR2 YYEEEE. The CDR3 DNA sequence: TGTGCCAGCAGCTACCAAGGGGGGGTCCCAGATACGCAGTATTTT. Residues: CASSYQGGVPDTQYF.

The rearrangement joins TRBV18 to TRBJ2-7; 8 bases agree with TRBD1. V lost 3 bases, J lost 6 bases, and 16 bases stayed unmatched. This CDR3 is 17 amino acids long. Looked up from germline, CDR1 is KGHSH and CDR2 is LQKENI. CDR3 protein: CASSPFLPGQAAGEQYF. The CDR3 nucleotides are TGTGCCAGCTCACCTTTTTTACCGGGACAGGCCGCTGGCGAGCAGTACTTC.

CDR3 protein: CASRRLADNEQFF. In DNA form, the CDR3 reads TGTGCCAGCAGGCGTCTAGCGGACAATGAGCAGTTCTTC. The J gene is TRBJ2-1, the V gene TRBV6-5; 7 nucleotides match TRBD2. V lost 6 bases and J lost 5; bases outside the gene matches: 4. The CDR3 length is 13 residues. Germline V CDR1 and CDR2: MNHEY, SVGAGI.

The chain uses TRBV11-2 and TRBJ2-7; TRBD2 aligns across 11 bases. Germline CDR1 is SGHAT and CDR2 is FQNNGV. Trimming took 0 bases from V and 3 from J; bases not matched to a gene: 1. The CDR3 has 15 amino acids. The chain's CDR3 is CASSLDGTSGYEQYF. CDR3 sequence (DNA): TGTGCCAGCAGCTTAGATGGGACTAGCGGCTACGAGCAGTACTTC.

V gene TRBV7-6 combines with J gene TRBJ2-3; D might be TRBD1 or TRBD2, each matching 5 bases. Germline V lookup: CDR1 SGHVS, CDR2 FNYEAQ. The CDR3 runs to 16 residues. Trimming pared 2 bases from V and 0 bases from J, leaving 12 bases between. For the CDR3, the DNA is TGTGCCAGCAGCTTACGCTCGGGGCAGAGCACAGATACGCAGTATTTT. Its protein product is CASSLRSGQSTDTQYF.

With respect to this clone: This same CDR3 is encoded by further DNA sequences in the sample. The chain uses TRBV20-1 and TRBJ2-1; D gene uncertain. The germline V gene has CDR1 DFQATT and CDR2 SNEGSKA (reference sequence). Trimming stripped 2 bases from V and 4 bases from J, with 3 bases between. The CDR3 contains 11 residues. For the CDR3, the DNA is TGCAGTGCTAGACCGTACAATGAGCAGTTCTTC. It specifies CSARPYNEQFF.

The genes are TRBV30 and TRBJ1-5; possibly TRBD1 for D (5 bases). Trimming took 0 bases from V and 5 from J, leaving 14 bases between them. Germline V CDR1 and CDR2: GTSNPN, SVGIG (reference sequence). This CDR3 comprises 15 residues. The CDR3 DNA reads TGTGCCTGGAGTGTTTCCGGCAGGGATTATCAGCCCCAGCATTTT. This sequence encodes CAWSVSGRDYQPQHF.

The CDR3: CASSFGTSVRTGELFF. CDR3 in DNA: TGTGCCAGCAGCTTTGGTACTAGCGTGAGGACCGGGGAGCTGTTTTTT. The chain employs TRBV7-9 and TRBJ2-2; 7 bases line up with TRBD2. The length of the CDR3 is 16 residues. Germline CDR1 SEHNR, CDR2 FQNEAQ (reference sequence). Losses at the gene ends were 3 bases for V and 5 bases for J; bases not matched to a gene: 9.

As concerns this clone: Other DNA sequences from this sample encode an identical CDR3 as well. The V and J genes are TRBV5-1 and TRBJ2-2; D is undetermined. Trimming left V 3 bases short and J 0 bases short, with 9 bases between. CDR3 size: 15 residues. Germline CDR1 SGHRS, CDR2 YFSETQ. CDR3 loop: CASSSGGANTGELFF. DNA of the CDR3: TGCGCCAGCAGCTCGGGTGGCGCGAACACCGGGGAGCTGTTTTTT.

A note on this clone: The sample has other DNA sequences that encode this CDR3 too. The chain couples TRBV7-9 to TRBJ1-2; D not certain. The V gene's germline CDR1 is SEHNR and CDR2 FQNEAQ (reference sequence). The CDR3 has 12 residues. Trimming cost V 1 base and J 8 bases, with 8 bases left between them. The CDR3 DNA reads TGTGCCAGCAGCTTAGGAGAGAGGGGCTACACCTTC. It specifies CASSLGERGYTF.

The chain joins TRBV6-1 to TRBJ2-7; TRBD2 might be the D (6 bases). The germline V gene encodes CDR1 MNHNS and CDR2 SASEGT. The CDR3 spans 13 residues. Between the trimmed V and J ends, which lost 4 bases and 4 bases, there was a span of 11 bases. This CDR3 reads CASSAGVPYEQYF. The CDR3 coding sequence is TGTGCCAGCAGTGCGGGGGTCCCGTACGAGCAGTACTTC.

The DNA of the CDR3 is TGTGCCAGCAGTGAATTGTGGAGACAGCTACTCTACAATGAGCAGTTCTTC. As protein: CASSELWRQLLYNEQFF. This chain links TRBV25-1 with TRBJ2-1; D possibly corresponds to TRBD1 (5 bases). V lost 1 base, J lost 3 bases, and 16 bases lay in between. The CDR3 totals 17 residues. Germline V gene sequence: CDR1 MGHDK, CDR2 SYGVNS.

The V gene is TRBV28, the J gene TRBJ1-1; TRBD1 aligns across 7 bases. V lost 8 bases to trimming and J lost 2 bases; unmatched junction nucleotides: 14. This CDR3 spans 16 amino acids. Germline loops: CDR1 MDHEN, CDR2 SYDVKM. The CDR3 is CASFSTGVLRNTEAFF. The CDR3 DNA reads TGTGCCAGCTTCAGCACAGGGGTTCTTAGAAACACTGAAGCTTTCTTT. Drawing the rest from reference TRBV28 and TRBJ1-1, the complete variable domain is DVKVTQSSRYLVKRTGEKVFLECVQDMDHENMFWYRQDPGLGLRLIYFSYDVKMKEKGDIPEGYSVSREKKERFSLILESASTNQTSMYLCASFSTGVLRNTEAFFGQGTRLTVV.

V usage is TRBV5-1 and J usage is TRBJ2-5; TRBD1 matches at 11 bases. In germline, CDR1 is SGHRS, CDR2 YFSETQ. V dropped 4 bases and J dropped 5; count of bases not matched to a gene: 7. This CDR3 comprises 15 residues. In DNA, the CDR3 is TGCGCCAGCAGCCCGGGACAGGGGGGGATGGAGACCCAGTACTTC. Amino acid sequence: CASSPGQGGMETQYF.

The rearrangement uses TRBV7-9 and TRBJ2-1, with 11 bases lining up with TRBD2. Germline values: CDR1 SEHNR, CDR2 FQNEAQ (reference sequence). The ends lost 5 bases at V and 10 bases at J; junction bases unmatched: 13. The CDR3 has 16 residues. The chain's CDR3 is CASSPPGTSGQREQFF. CDR3 bases: TGTGCCAGCAGCCCACCGGGGACTAGCGGCCAACGGGAGCAGTTCTTC.

CDR3 nucleotides: TGTGCCAGCAGCCTCCGTCCCTACGAGCAGTACTTC. It yields the protein CASSLRPYEQYF. The chain employs TRBV5-5 and TRBJ2-7, with D unresolved. CDR3 size: 12 residues. The V gene lost 4 bases and the J gene lost 2 bases, with 7 bases spanning the gap. CDR1 and CDR2 (germline): SGHKS, YYEKEE (reference sequence).

This rearrangement joins TRBV28 to TRBJ2-1, with TRBD2 matching 13 bases. CDR3 length: 18 amino acids. Germline CDR1 is MDHEN and CDR2 is SYDVKM. The V gene end was trimmed by 6 bases and the J gene end by 1 base; junction bases not matched to a gene: 9. The CDR3 spells CASSRTSGSPRSYNEQFF. As DNA, the CDR3 is TGTGCCAGCAGCCGGACTAGCGGGAGCCCGAGGTCCTACAATGAGCAGTTCTTC. The full variable domain, completed using reference TRBV28 and TRBJ2-1, is DVKVTQSSRYLVKRTGEKVFLECVQDMDHENMFWYRQDPGLGLRLIYFSYDVKMKEKGDIPEGYSVSREKKERFSLILESASTNQTSMYLCASSRTSGSPRSYNEQFFGPGTRLTVL.

The V and J genes are TRBV11-2 and TRBJ2-3; D gene uncertain. The CDR3 has 18 amino acids. Germline CDR1 SGHAT, CDR2 FQNNGV. V lost 5 bases to trimming and J lost 0 bases, with 21 bases between them. CDR3 residues: CASSKRERSLGSTDTQYF. The CDR3 DNA reads TGTGCCAGCAGCAAAAGAGAGCGCTCATTGGGAAGCACAGATACGCAGTATTTT. Variable domain in full (rest from reference TRBV11-2 and TRBJ2-3): EAGVAQSPRYKIIEKRQSVAFWCNPISGHATLYWYQQILGQGPKLLIQFQNNGVVDDSQLPKDRFSAERLKGVDSTLKIQPAKLEDSAVYLCASSKRERSLGSTDTQYFGPGTRLTVL.

The chain uses TRBV19 and TRBJ2-7; maybe TRBD1 (6 bases). The CDR3 runs to 15 residues. Germline V gives CDR1 LNHDA, CDR2 SQIVND (reference sequence). Trimming took 5 bases from V and 0 from J, leaving 14 bases between them. CDR3 nucleotides: TGTGCCAGTAGTGAAACAGGGCTTAGCTCCTACGAGCAGTACTTC. Translated: CASSETGLSSYEQYF.